The present T cell receptor beta chain was sequenced within a study of blood T cell repertoires in COVID-19. Method: immunoSEQ multiplex PCR; TCRdb's copy keeps in-frame clones and lacks some. The table records approximately 100,000 clones, 70% to 90% of them present only once. Germline V gene sequence: CDR1 KGHDR, CDR2 SFDVKD. The CDR3 length is 17 residues. V lost 3 bases to trimming and J lost 1 base; unmatched junction nucleotides: 3. The chain recombines TRBV24-1 with TRBJ2-3, with 13 positions matching TRBD2. Sequenced material: peripheral blood. This receptor was identified in a human donor in a cohort sampled during active COVID-19. The DNA for the CDR3 is TGTGCCACCAGTGATCCCGGACTAGCGGGGGGCACAGATACGCAGTATTTT. Residues: CATSDPGLAGGTDTQYF.